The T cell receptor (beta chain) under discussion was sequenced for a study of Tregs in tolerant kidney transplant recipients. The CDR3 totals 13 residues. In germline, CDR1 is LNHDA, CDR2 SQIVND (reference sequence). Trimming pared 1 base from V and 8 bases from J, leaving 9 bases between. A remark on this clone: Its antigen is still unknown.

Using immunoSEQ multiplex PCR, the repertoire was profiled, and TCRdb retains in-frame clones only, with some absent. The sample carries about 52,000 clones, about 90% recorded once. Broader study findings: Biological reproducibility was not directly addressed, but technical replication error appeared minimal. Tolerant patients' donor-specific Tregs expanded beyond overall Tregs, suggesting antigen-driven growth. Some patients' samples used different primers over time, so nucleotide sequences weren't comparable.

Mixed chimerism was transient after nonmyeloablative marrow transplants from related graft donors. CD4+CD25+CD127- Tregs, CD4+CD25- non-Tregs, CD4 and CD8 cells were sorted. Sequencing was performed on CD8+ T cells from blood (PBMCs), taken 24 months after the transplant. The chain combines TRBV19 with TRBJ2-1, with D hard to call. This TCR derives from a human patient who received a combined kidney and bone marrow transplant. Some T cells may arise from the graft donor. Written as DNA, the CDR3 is TGTGCCAGTAGTATAGGGTCAGAATATGAGCAGTTCTTC. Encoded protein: CASSIGSEYEQFF.